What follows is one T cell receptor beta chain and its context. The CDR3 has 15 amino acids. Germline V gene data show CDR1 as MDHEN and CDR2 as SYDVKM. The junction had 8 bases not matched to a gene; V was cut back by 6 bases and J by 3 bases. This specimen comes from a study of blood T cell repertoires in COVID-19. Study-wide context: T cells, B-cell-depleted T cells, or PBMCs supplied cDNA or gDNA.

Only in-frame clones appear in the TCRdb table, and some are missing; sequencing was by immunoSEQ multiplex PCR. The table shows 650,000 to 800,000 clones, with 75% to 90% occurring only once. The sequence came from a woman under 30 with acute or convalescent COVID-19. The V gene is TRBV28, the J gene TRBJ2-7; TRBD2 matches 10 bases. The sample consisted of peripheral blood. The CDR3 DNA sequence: TGTGCCAGCAGGGCTCTAGCGGGGGTGAACTACGAGCAGTACTTC. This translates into CASRALAGVNYEQYF.